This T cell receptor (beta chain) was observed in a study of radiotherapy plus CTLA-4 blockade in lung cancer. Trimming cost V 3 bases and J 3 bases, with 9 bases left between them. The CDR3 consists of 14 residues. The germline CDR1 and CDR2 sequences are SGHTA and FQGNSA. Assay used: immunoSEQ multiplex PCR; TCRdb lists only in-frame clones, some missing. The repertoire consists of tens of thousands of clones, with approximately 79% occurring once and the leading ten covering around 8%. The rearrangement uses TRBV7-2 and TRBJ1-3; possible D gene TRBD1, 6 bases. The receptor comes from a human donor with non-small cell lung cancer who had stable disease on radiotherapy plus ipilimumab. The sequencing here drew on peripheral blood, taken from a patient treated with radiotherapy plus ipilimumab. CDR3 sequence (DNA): TGTGCCAGCAGCTTTCAGGGGATTGGAAACACCATATATTTT. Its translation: CASSFQGIGNTIYF.